The source of this T cell receptor (beta chain) is a study of shared clonotypes between healthy human individuals. Study-level background: Three plates each covered CD4 naive and memory; CD8 naive two, CD8 memory one.

The data were produced by immunoSEQ multiplex PCR, yet TCRdb's version contains in-frame clones alone and is incomplete. The sample has more than 1.2 million clones; 98% are singletons. Overall study results and limits: Rarefaction revealed incomplete sorted-subset sequencing despite large depth.

With respect to this clone: Its specificity is unknown.

This TCR derives from a man aged 25 to 40 in good health. Sequencing was done on a sample of naive CD4+ T cells sorted from blood. Subset: CD45RA+ positively selected.

The CDR3 protein is CASRRQGMQTQYF. DNA for the CDR3: TGTGCGTCTAGGAGACAGGGGATGCAGACCCAGTACTTC. The chain links TRBV5-6 to TRBJ2-5; TRBD1 aligns across 8 bases. CDR3 length: 13 amino acids. In germline, CDR1 is SGHDT, CDR2 YYEEEE.